This passage covers 21 T cell receptor beta chains from one sample sequenced in a study of cytomegalovirus exposure and HLA in healthy donors. Use of 60 Vbeta and 13 Jbeta primers characterized the PCR. Generated by immunoSEQ multiplex PCR, the TCRdb table keeps only in-frame clones and is missing some. Among 95,000 to 150,000 clones listed, around three quarters were seen once. Material: PBMCs. Receptor source: a woman aged 35 to 49 in good health and CMV-seropositive.

V and J are TRBV4-2 and TRBJ2-5; D is unresolved. The CDR3 is made up of 17 amino acids. V lost 2 bases and J lost 1, with 17 bases in between. Germline lookup yields CDR1 LGHNA and CDR2 YNFKEQ. This chain's CDR3 is CASSQILDGRAQETQYF. CDR3 sequence (DNA): TGTGCCAGCAGCCAAATTCTAGACGGCAGAGCCCAAGAGACCCAGTACTTC.

This clone was detected a few times. The rearrangement uses TRBV28 and TRBJ2-7; 12 nucleotides line up with TRBD2. Per the germline V gene, CDR1 is MDHEN and CDR2 is SYDVKM. The CDR3 spans 14 residues. V shed 5 bases and J 3 bases; nucleotides not matched to a gene: 2. CDR3 protein: CASSRTSGNYEQYF. CDR3 coding DNA: TGTGCCAGCAGTCGGACTAGCGGGAACTACGAGCAGTACTTC. The variable domain in full, with the rest retrieved from reference TRBV28 and TRBJ2-7, is DVKVTQSSRYLVKRTGEKVFLECVQDMDHENMFWYRQDPGLGLRLIYFSYDVKMKEKGDIPEGYSVSREKKERFSLILESASTNQTSMYLCASSRTSGNYEQYFGPGTRLTVT.

This chain connects TRBV28 to TRBJ2-7; D may be TRBD1 (6 bases). There are 12 residues in the CDR3. Germline loops: CDR1 MDHEN, CDR2 SYDVKM. Trimming cost V 9 bases and J 3 bases, with 12 bases left between them. CDR3 nucleotide sequence: TGTGCCAGTTCCGGGACAAACTACGAGCAGTACTTC. The encoded protein is CASSGTNYEQYF.

This clone was seen a handful of times. The CDR3 DNA reads TGTGCCAGTCAGGTCAACACTGAAGCTTTCTTT. Translated: CASQVNTEAFF. V and J are TRBV19 and TRBJ1-1; D unclear. The CDR3 extends over 11 amino acids. In germline, CDR1 is LNHDA, CDR2 SQIVND (reference sequence). The ends were cut back, 8 bases at V and 2 bases at J, with 6 bases in the middle. The variable domain in full, completed from reference TRBV19 and TRBJ1-1, reads DGGITQSPKYLFRKEGQNVTLSCEQNLNHDAMYWYRQDPGQGLRLIYYSQIVNDFQKGDIAEGYSVSREKKESFPLTVTSAQKNPTAFYLCASQVNTEAFFGQGTRLTVV.

This clone showed up just a few times. V and J are TRBV19 and TRBJ1-1; the D is unclear. From germline, CDR1 is LNHDA and CDR2 SQIVND (reference sequence). This CDR3 contains 12 residues. Trimming cost V 6 bases and J 4 bases, with 9 bases left between them. The CDR3 DNA reads TGTGCCAGTAGCCGACACGGCACTGAAGCTTTCTTT. The encoded protein is CASSRHGTEAFF.

This chain links TRBV28 with TRBJ2-7; 15 bases are shared with TRBD2. J lost 2 bases, V lost 6 bases, and 8 bases had no gene match. The germline CDR1 and CDR2 sequences are MDHEN and SYDVKM. The length of the CDR3 is 17 residues. This CDR3 is CASRAGLAGGGAYEQYF. The CDR3 nucleotides read TGTGCCAGCAGAGCGGGACTAGCGGGAGGAGGGGCCTACGAGCAGTACTTC.

This chain joins TRBV2 and TRBJ2-7; tentative D call: TRBD1 (6 bases). V was trimmed by 3 bases and J by 8 bases, leaving 17 bases between them. This CDR3 has 14 amino acids. Germline V gives CDR1 SNHLY, CDR2 FYNNEI. DNA of the CDR3: TGTGCCAGCAGTGATGGTCAGGGACAAAGCAAGCAGTACTTC. It specifies CASSDGQGQSKQYF.

This chain uses TRBV19 with TRBJ1-2, with D unclear. Between the trimmed V and J ends, which lost 2 bases and 8 bases, there was a span of 12 bases. Germline V CDR1 and CDR2: LNHDA, SQIVND (reference sequence). The CDR3 has 13 residues. The CDR3 reads CASSITESGGYTF. CDR3 DNA sequence: TGTGCCAGTAGTATAACCGAAAGTGGCGGCTACACCTTC.

This clone showed up just a few times. The chain combines TRBV7-2 with TRBJ2-5, with D unresolved. The CDR3 totals 13 residues. Trimming cost V 5 bases and J 4 bases, with 11 bases left between them. In germline, CDR1 is SGHTA, CDR2 FQGNSA. The CDR3 bases are TGTGCCAGCAGCCCTAGTGCGGCAGAGACCCAGTACTTC. Translation: CASSPSAAETQYF.

This chain connects TRBV5-1 to TRBJ2-1; TRBD1 matches at 9 bases. V gave up 4 bases and J gave up 0 bases; unmatched junction bases: 8. The CDR3 loop spans 17 amino acids. In germline, CDR1 is SGHRS, CDR2 YFSETQ. Here the CDR3 reads CASSPLGQGSSYNEQFF. The DNA of the CDR3 is TGCGCCAGCAGCCCCCTTGGACAGGGGAGCTCCTACAATGAGCAGTTCTTC. The full variable domain, completed using reference TRBV5-1 and TRBJ2-1, is KAGVTQTPRYLIKTRGQQVTLSCSPISGHRSVSWYQQTPGQGLQFLFEYFSETQRNKGNFPGRFSGRQFSNSRSEMNVSTLELGDSALYLCASSPLGQGSSYNEQFFGPGTRLTVL.

Only a few counts were recorded for this clone. The chain has TRBV30 and TRBJ1-4, with D possibly TRBD1 on 6 matching bases. Deletions cut 5 bases from V and 7 bases from J, with 14 bases between. In germline, CDR1 is GTSNPN, CDR2 SVGIG (reference sequence). CDR3 length: 13 amino acids. The DNA of the CDR3 is TGTGCCTGGTCTATGGGGGCAGGTGAAAAACTGTTTTTT. The encoded protein is CAWSMGAGEKLFF.

This clone has only a few counts. A much larger clone lies one base from this, so it may be a read error. The rearrangement joins TRBV4-1 to TRBJ2-1; 8 bases are shared with TRBD2. The CDR3 spans 16 residues. Germline V gene sequence: CDR1 MGHRA, CDR2 YSYEKL. With 0 bases clipped from V and 2 bases from J, the junction kept 3 bases outside the gene matches. CDR3 DNA: TGCGCCAGCAGCCAAGATAGCGGGGACCCCTACAATGAGCAGTTCTTC. Protein product: CASSQDSGDPYNEQFF.

The chain carries TRBV27 and TRBJ2-1; 10 bases are shared with TRBD2. CDR1 and CDR2 from the germline V gene are MNHEY and SMNVEV (reference sequence). The V and J ends lost 3 bases and 1 base, in that order; junction bases with no gene match: 3. The CDR3 covers 16 residues. The CDR3 here is CASSLFSGRSYNEQFF. DNA for the CDR3: TGTGCCAGCAGTTTGTTTAGCGGGAGGTCCTACAATGAGCAGTTCTTC.

J is TRBJ2-7 and V is TRBV5-1; TRBD2 aligns across 10 bases. The V gene's germline CDR1 is SGHRS and CDR2 YFSETQ. J was trimmed by 5 bases and V by 4 bases; bases with no gene match: 15. There are 17 residues in the CDR3. The DNA for the CDR3 is TGCGCCAGCAGCGCGGGGGGTTCTAGCGGGAGTATCCACGAGCAGTACTTC. Its translation: CASSAGGSSGSIHEQYF.

The J gene is TRBJ2-2, the V gene TRBV2; D unclear. Germline V gene lookup returns CDR1 SNHLY and CDR2 FYNNEI. There are 15 residues in the CDR3. Trimming removed 4 bases from V and 4 bases from J, with 13 bases in between. The CDR3 DNA follows: TGTGCCAGCAGTGTTCTCCACATCTTCACCGGGGAGCTGTTTTTT. This gives the protein CASSVLHIFTGELFF.

CDR3 coding DNA: TGTGCCAGCAGCGTGGCAGTGAACACTGAAGCTTTCTTT. Protein product: CASSVAVNTEAFF. The chain uses TRBV9 and TRBJ1-1; D gene ambiguous. This CDR3 spans 13 amino acids. Germline V gives CDR1 SGDLS, CDR2 YYNGEE. V lost 2 bases, J lost 0 bases, and 5 bases lay in between.

This chain joins TRBV14 and TRBJ2-7, with a weak D call TRBD2 (5 bases). Germline CDR1 reads SGHDN; CDR2 reads FVKESK. Trimming removed 1 base from V and 2 bases from J, with 9 bases in between. This CDR3 contains 14 residues. As DNA, the CDR3 is TGTGCCAGCAGCCAAGGGGGAGCCCCCTACGAGCAGTACTTC. Protein sequence: CASSQGGAPYEQYF.

J is TRBJ2-3 and V is TRBV9; 11 nucleotides line up with TRBD2. The CDR3 is made up of 15 amino acids. Unmatched junction bases numbered 2, after V lost 4 bases and J lost 1 base. Germline assignment: CDR1 SGDLS and CDR2 YYNGEE. CDR3 amino acids: CASSPGLAGTDTQYF. CDR3 bases: TGTGCCAGCAGCCCGGGACTAGCGGGCACAGATACGCAGTATTTT.

V and J are TRBV28 and TRBJ2-2; D is undetermined. CDR1 is MDHEN, CDR2 SYDVKM, per germline. The CDR3 is 10 amino acids. V shed 8 bases and J shed 6 bases, with 4 bases lying between them. CDR3 residues: CASQAGELFF. DNA for the CDR3: TGTGCCAGCCAGGCCGGGGAGCTGTTTTTT.

V and J are TRBV14 and TRBJ1-2; the D gene is possibly TRBD1 (5 bases). Trimming took off 4 bases at V and 4 bases at J, with 16 bases between the two ends. This CDR3 spans 15 amino acids. CDR1 SGHDN and CDR2 FVKESK come from the germline V gene. The chain's CDR3 is CASSPTGGTGYGYTF. CDR3 bases: TGTGCCAGCAGCCCCACTGGGGGGACCGGCTATGGCTACACCTTC.

The V call is TRBV20-1, the J call TRBJ1-1; D gene ambiguous. The CDR3 consists of 11 residues. From germline, CDR1 is DFQATT and CDR2 SNEGSKA (reference sequence). V lost 3 bases, J lost 2 bases, and 4 bases lay in between. The CDR3 region is CSASLNTEAFF. In DNA, the CDR3 is TGCAGTGCTAGCCTAAACACTGAAGCTTTCTTT.